These T cell receptor beta chains were read from a single sample in a study of CD8 T cells in Susac syndrome. TCRdb re-analysed the immunoSEQ multiplex PCR reads in MiXCR, keeping a single row per CDR3 protein. The sample gives some 190,000 distinct CDR3 sequences, around 93% of which show up once; roughly 0.096% is in the top ten. Sequences were obtained from CD4+ T cells from PBMCs. These receptors originate from a human donor in good health. The CDR3 runs from the conserved cysteine through the conserved F or W. Each record gives: D gene, J gene, clone size, V gene, CDR3 protein, CDR3 DNA. D genes are given only for firm matches. Size tells how often a clone was seen (once, few, many) or the class of an expanded clone, and some rows leave it out.

D: NA; J: TRBJ2-2; size: NA; V: TRBV9; CDR3: CASSGHPDGELFF; DNA: TGTGCCAGCAGCGGCCATCCGGACGGGGAGCTGTTTTTT
D: NA; J: TRBJ2-3; size: NA; V: TRBV6-6; CDR3: CASSDGGPPGTQYF; DNA: TGTGCCAGCAGCGACGGGGGGCCTCCCGGTACGCAGTATTTT
D: NA; J: TRBJ1-6; size: NA; V: TRBV6-2/TRBV6-3; CDR3: CASANAGAHSPLHF; DNA: TGTGCCAGCGCCAACGCTGGGGCCCATTCACCCCTCCACTTT
D: TRBD1; J: TRBJ2-5; size: NA; V: TRBV20-1; CDR3: CSAPGQGVETQYF; DNA: TGCAGTGCCCCCGGACAGGGCGTAGAGACCCAGTACTTC
D: NA; J: TRBJ1-2; size: NA; V: TRBV5-6; CDR3: CASTFHTSRTPNYGYTF; DNA: TGTGCCAGCACCTTCCATACCTCCCGAACTCCTAACTATGGCTACACCTTC
D: NA; J: TRBJ1-1; size: NA; V: TRBV13; CDR3: CASSVIRVRTEAFF; DNA: TGTGCCAGCAGCGTAATCAGGGTCCGGACTGAAGCTTTCTTT
D: NA; J: TRBJ1-2; size: NA; V: TRBV6-5; CDR3: CASSYRDGSFGSYGYTF; DNA: TGTGCCAGCAGTTACCGGGACGGATCCTTTGGAAGCTATGGCTACACCTTC
D: NA; J: TRBJ2-3; size: NA; V: TRBV14; CDR3: CASRGFTDTQYF; DNA: TGTGCCAGCAGGGGCTTCACAGATACGCAGTATTTT
D: NA; J: TRBJ1-6; size: NA; V: TRBV20-1; CDR3: CSANGQNNSPLHF; DNA: TGCAGTGCTAATGGACAGAATAATTCACCCCTCCACTTT
D: TRBD2; J: TRBJ2-3; size: once; V: TRBV3-1; CDR3: CASSQEEEEGLAGEHTQYF; DNA: TGTGCCAGCAGCCAAGAAGAAGAAGAAGGACTAGCGGGGGAGCATACGCAGTATTTT
D: TRBD2; J: TRBJ2-5; size: NA; V: TRBV7-2; CDR3: CASSLVSGGLETQYF; DNA: TGTGCCAGCAGCTTAGTGTCGGGGGGTCTGGAGACCCAGTACTTC
D: TRBD1; J: TRBJ1-5; size: NA; V: TRBV7-2; CDR3: CASSFETGGGSNQPQHF; DNA: TGTGCCAGCAGCTTCGAAACAGGGGGCGGCAGCAATCAGCCCCAGCATTTT
D: TRBD2; J: TRBJ2-1; size: NA; V: TRBV14; CDR3: CASSQSGLAGVSSEQFF; DNA: TGTGCCAGCAGCCAATCCGGACTAGCGGGGGTGTCTAGTGAGCAGTTCTTC
D: TRBD2; J: TRBJ2-1; size: NA; V: TRBV6-2/TRBV6-3; CDR3: CASQAGGAYNEQFF; DNA: TGTGCCAGCCAAGCGGGGGGCGCCTACAATGAGCAGTTCTTC
D: NA; J: TRBJ1-3; size: NA; V: TRBV7-9; CDR3: CASSLAISSGNTIYF; DNA: TGTGCCAGCAGCTTAGCGATCAGCTCTGGAAACACCATATATTTT
D: TRBD2; J: TRBJ2-1; size: once; V: TRBV6-2/TRBV6-3; CDR3: CASSGLAGEQFF; DNA: TGTGCCAGCAGTGGACTAGCGGGGGAGCAGTTCTTC
D: TRBD2; J: TRBJ2-5; size: NA; V: TRBV20-1; CDR3: CSASLAGLQETQYF; DNA: TGCAGTGCTAGCCTAGCGGGGCTTCAAGAGACCCAGTACTTC
D: TRBD1; J: TRBJ1-4; size: NA; V: TRBV2; CDR3: CASRKGDRGFEKLFF; DNA: TGTGCCAGCAGAAAAGGAGACAGGGGGTTTGAAAAACTGTTTTTT
D: NA; J: TRBJ2-4; size: NA; V: TRBV6-2/TRBV6-3; CDR3: CASSFPGPGAIQYF; DNA: TGTGCCAGCAGTTTCCCGGGGCCGGGAGCCATTCAGTACTTC
D: NA; J: TRBJ1-2; size: NA; V: TRBV7-2; CDR3: CASSRPGAYGYTF; DNA: TGTGCCAGCAGCCGGCCGGGGGCCTATGGCTACACCTTC
D: TRBD2; J: TRBJ2-7; size: NA; V: TRBV5-1; CDR3: CASSPGGGLNEQYF; DNA: TGCGCCAGCAGCCCTGGGGGGGGGTTGAACGAGCAGTACTTC
D: TRBD2; J: TRBJ2-5; size: NA; V: TRBV7-2; CDR3: CASSPRLAGVGETQYF; DNA: TGTGCCAGCAGCCCACGACTAGCGGGGGTGGGAGAGACCCAGTACTTC
D: NA; J: TRBJ2-3; size: NA; V: TRBV28; CDR3: CASSLGTRSTDTQYF; DNA: TGTGCCAGCAGTTTGGGGACGAGGAGCACAGATACGCAGTATTTT
D: NA; J: TRBJ1-5; size: NA; V: TRBV5-6; CDR3: CASSFGAGRSNQPQHF; DNA: TGTGCCAGCAGCTTCGGAGCAGGGCGGAGCAATCAGCCCCAGCATTTT
D: NA; J: TRBJ1-2; size: NA; V: TRBV29-1; CDR3: CSVLILRTANYGYTF; DNA: TGCAGCGTTCTGATCCTCAGGACAGCAAACTATGGCTACACCTTC
D: TRBD1; J: TRBJ1-2; size: NA; V: TRBV7-9; CDR3: CASSPGTGYGYTF; DNA: TGTGCCAGCAGCCCCGGGACAGGATATGGCTACACCTTC
D: NA; J: TRBJ2-1; size: once; V: TRBV7-2; CDR3: CASSFYGSSYEQFF; DNA: TGTGCCAGCAGCTTTTATGGGTCGTCCTATGAGCAGTTCTTC
D: NA; J: TRBJ1-5; size: NA; V: TRBV3-1; CDR3: CASSSGPWGQPQHF; DNA: TGTGCCAGCAGTTCCGGGCCCTGGGGGCAGCCCCAGCATTTT
D: TRBD1; J: TRBJ2-7; size: NA; V: TRBV4-1; CDR3: CASSQDRTGAYEQYF; DNA: TGCGCCAGCAGCCAAGACCGGACAGGGGCGTACGAGCAGTACTTC
D: NA; J: TRBJ2-5; size: NA; V: TRBV7-9; CDR3: CASSLHPDPASYQETQYF; DNA: TGTGCCAGCAGCTTACATCCAGATCCCGCTTCGTACCAAGAGACCCAGTACTTC
D: NA; J: TRBJ1-5; size: NA; V: TRBV29-1; CDR3: CSVVLPSGPTQHF; DNA: TGCAGCGTTGTCCTTCCTTCGGGGCCGACCCAGCATTTT
D: NA; J: TRBJ2-5; size: NA; V: TRBV6-2/TRBV6-3; CDR3: CASSYRIIETQYF; DNA: TGTGCCAGCAGTTACAGAATTATCGAGACCCAGTACTTC
D: NA; J: TRBJ2-5; size: once; V: TRBV7-9; CDR3: CASSPGVETQYF; DNA: TGTGCCAGCAGCCCTGGGGTAGAGACCCAGTACTTC
D: TRBD1; J: TRBJ1-2; size: once; V: TRBV20-1; CDR3: CSARESGGSSYTF; DNA: TGCAGTGCTAGAGAATCAGGGGGCTCAAGCTACACCTTC
D: NA; J: TRBJ1-5; size: NA; V: TRBV19; CDR3: CASSIWQGRFHQPQHF; DNA: TGTGCCAGTAGTATCTGGCAGGGAAGGTTTCATCAGCCCCAGCATTTT
D: NA; J: TRBJ2-3; size: NA; V: TRBV6-1; CDR3: CASSPPSFAGINTQYF; DNA: TGTGCCAGCAGTCCCCCTTCTTTTGCGGGTATCAATACGCAGTATTTT
D: TRBD1; J: TRBJ2-5; size: NA; V: TRBV7-9; CDR3: CASSSWGQQETQYF; DNA: TGTGCCAGCAGCTCGTGGGGACAGCAAGAGACCCAGTACTTC
D: NA; J: TRBJ2-7; size: NA; V: TRBV7-9; CDR3: CASSLPVGGSSYEQYF; DNA: TGTGCCAGCAGTCTACCTGTAGGGGGGAGCTCCTACGAGCAGTACTTC
D: NA; J: TRBJ1-1; size: NA; V: TRBV18; CDR3: CASSLGLLNTEAFF; DNA: TGTGCCAGCTCACTGGGTTTACTGAACACTGAAGCTTTCTTT
D: NA; J: TRBJ2-7; size: NA; V: TRBV7-7; CDR3: CASSPLPPSGVEQYF; DNA: TGTGCTAGCAGCCCACTCCCTCCCTCCGGGGTCGAGCAGTACTTC
D: NA; J: TRBJ2-5; size: NA; V: TRBV7-2; CDR3: CASSLSPRETQYF; DNA: TGTGCCAGCAGCTTATCACCCCGGGAGACCCAGTACTTC
D: NA; J: TRBJ1-1; size: NA; V: TRBV29-1; CDR3: CSVTPGGSTNTEAFF; DNA: TGCAGCGTGACTCCCGGGGGCTCGACTAACACTGAAGCTTTCTTT
D: NA; J: TRBJ1-6; size: once; V: TRBV7-9; CDR3: CASSLDGPLHF; DNA: TGTGCCAGCAGCTTAGACGGCCCCCTCCACTTT
D: TRBD2; J: TRBJ2-1; size: NA; V: TRBV7-2; CDR3: CASSLGGSGGWDEQFF; DNA: TGTGCCAGCAGCTTAGGCGGTAGCGGGGGTTGGGATGAGCAGTTCTTC
D: NA; J: TRBJ1-6; size: NA; V: TRBV6-5; CDR3: CASSYSGGRNSPLHF; DNA: TGTGCCAGCAGTTACTCGGGGGGAAGGAATTCACCCCTCCACTTT
D: NA; J: TRBJ2-7; size: once; V: TRBV19; CDR3: CASSRWAERYEQYF; DNA: TGTGCCAGTAGTAGGTGGGCCGAGCGCTACGAGCAGTACTTC
D: TRBD2; J: TRBJ2-5; size: NA; V: TRBV4-3; CDR3: CASSPSPGLVGPVAQYF; DNA: TGCGCCAGCAGCCCCTCACCGGGACTAGTCGGTCCGGTTGCCCAGTACTTC
D: NA; J: TRBJ2-2; size: NA; V: TRBV2; CDR3: CASRPDNTGELFF; DNA: TGTGCCAGCAGACCCGACAACACCGGGGAGCTGTTTTTT
D: NA; J: TRBJ2-1; size: NA; V: TRBV14; CDR3: CASSQDNSYNEQFF; DNA: TGTGCCAGCAGCCAAGATAACAGTTACAATGAGCAGTTCTTC
D: TRBD1; J: TRBJ1-5; size: NA; V: TRBV3-1; CDR3: CASSRGTGDQPQHF; DNA: TGTGCCAGCAGCCGAGGGACAGGGGACCAGCCCCAGCATTTT
D: TRBD1; J: TRBJ2-5; size: NA; V: TRBV30; CDR3: CAWGKGQGGGETQYF; DNA: TGTGCCTGGGGAAAGGGACAGGGAGGCGGGGAGACCCAGTACTTC
D: TRBD1; J: TRBJ2-7; size: NA; V: TRBV10-3; CDR3: CAISEPDRGRNEQYF; DNA: TGTGCCATCAGTGAGCCGGACAGGGGGCGGAACGAGCAGTACTTC
D: NA; J: TRBJ1-4; size: NA; V: TRBV9; CDR3: CASSPVPGPNEKLFF; DNA: TGTGCCAGCAGCCCTGTTCCGGGTCCTAATGAAAAACTGTTTTTT
D: NA; J: TRBJ1-6; size: NA; V: TRBV28; CDR3: CASSFRVSYNSPLHF; DNA: TGTGCCAGCAGTTTTCGGGTATCCTATAATTCACCCCTCCACTTT
D: NA; J: TRBJ2-1; size: NA; V: TRBV12-3/TRBV12-4; CDR3: CASSLASGSSYNEQFF; DNA: TGTGCCAGCAGTTTAGCTAGCGGAAGCTCCTACAATGAGCAGTTCTTC
D: NA; J: TRBJ2-5; size: few; V: TRBV7-2; CDR3: CASSRPQETQYF; DNA: TGTGCCAGCAGCCGCCCCCAAGAGACCCAGTACTTC
D: NA; J: TRBJ1-5; size: NA; V: TRBV19; CDR3: CASSRKSGPNQPQHF; DNA: TGTGCCAGTAGCCGGAAATCTGGGCCTAATCAGCCCCAGCATTTT
D: TRBD2; J: TRBJ2-1; size: NA; V: TRBV3-1; CDR3: CASSPGLARDEQFF; DNA: TGTGCCAGCAGCCCCGGACTAGCCAGGGATGAGCAGTTCTTC
D: NA; J: TRBJ2-5; size: NA; V: TRBV2; CDR3: CASSGPGRQQETQYF; DNA: TGTGCCAGCAGTGGCCCAGGACGCCAACAAGAGACCCAGTACTTC